This T cell receptor (beta chain) was found in a study of breast tumors, draining lymph nodes, adjacent tissues. The CDR3 has 15 amino acids. Germline V gene lookup returns CDR1 SQVTM and CDR2 ANQGSEA. With V trimmed by 4 bases and J by 4 bases, 8 bases remained unmatched. Study results and caveats: Tumor TCR diversity was below lymph nodes but above nontumor tissue.

The lymph nodes were axillary draining lymph nodes from breast cancer patients. TCRdb re-derived calls from the multiplex PCR reads in MiXCR, one entry per CDR3 protein. The table includes 190,000 or so distinct CDR3 sequences, 31% detected once. This clonotype was seen ten or more times. Antigen specificity is unknown. The receptor's source is a female donor with breast cancer. Some clones in this sample may be carry-over from other donors' samples. Material for sequencing was axillary lymph node tissue. The chain joins TRBV29-1 to TRBJ1-5, with TRBD1 matching over 9 bases. The CDR3 sequence is CSVAGTGLENQPQHF. The DNA for the CDR3 is TGCAGCGTTGCGGGGACAGGGCTCGAAAATCAGCCCCAGCATTTT. The variable domain in full, with the rest retrieved from reference TRBV29-1 and TRBJ1-5, is SAVISQKPSRDICQRGTSLTIQCQVDSQVTMMFWYRQQPGQSLTLIATANQGSEATYESGFVIDKFPISRPNLTFSTLTVSNMSPEDSSIYLCSVAGTGLENQPQHFGDGTRLSIL.